This entry concerns a single T cell receptor (beta chain). Its cognate antigen is unknown. Because it lacks the conserved phenylalanine or tryptophan at the end, this CDR3 is likely a read error. The data were taken from a study of tumor-infiltrating lymphocytes in primary liver carcinoma. Across the whole study: Read depth, roughly 3.65 to 8 million productive TCRbeta reads, did not differ significantly between tissues. Study-wide findings and caveats: A significantly higher top-250-clone fraction was recorded for tumors than for blood (p = 0.039).

CDR1 PRHDT and CDR2 FYEKMQ come from the germline V gene (reference sequence). The CDR3 runs 18 residues. The input was 450 to 500 ng total RNA; TCR beta cDNA was made from it with a constant-region primer. ARM-PCR, slightly modified, supplied the TCR beta libraries through three nested multiplex PCR rounds. The first two PCR rounds, roughly 9 cycles each, used TRBV1-TRBV30 forward primers and a C-beta reverse primer. TCRdb itself ran the multiplex PCR reads through MiXCR, one entry per CDR3 protein. This table holds 84,000 or so distinct CDR3 sequences, around 70% found once. For each extraction, RNA and DNA were obtained together from about 21-30 mg of unsorted bulk tissue. Samples were taken from five separate regions (per tumor).

The chain employs TRBV13 and TRBJ1-5; 9 nucleotides agree with TRBD1. The DNA end is more similar to TRBJ2-3, so the J call may be wrong. The source is a man aged 40-55 years with primary liver carcinoma and hepatitis B virus infection. The sample consisted of liver tumor tissue from sampling region 1. Documented subset: tumor region T1, superior pole. DNA for the CDR3: TGTGCCAGCAGCTTAAACCTCCCTACAGGGGGCGACGATCAGCCCCAGTATTTG. Its protein product is CASSLNLPTGGDDQPQYL.